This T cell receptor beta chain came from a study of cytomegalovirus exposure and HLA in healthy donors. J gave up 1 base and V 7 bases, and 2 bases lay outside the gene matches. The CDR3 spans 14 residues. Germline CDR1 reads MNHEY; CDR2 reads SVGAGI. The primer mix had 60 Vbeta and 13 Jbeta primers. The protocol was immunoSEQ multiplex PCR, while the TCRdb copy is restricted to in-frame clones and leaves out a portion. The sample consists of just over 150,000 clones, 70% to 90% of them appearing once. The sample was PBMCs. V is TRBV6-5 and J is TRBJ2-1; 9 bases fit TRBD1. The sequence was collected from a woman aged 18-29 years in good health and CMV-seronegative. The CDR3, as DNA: TGTGCCAGCACCGGACAGGGGTCCTACAATGAGCAGTTCTTC. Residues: CASTGQGSYNEQFF.